Sequencing of this TCR beta chain was carried out in a study of T cell clones after liver transplantation. Germline values: CDR1 MRHNA, CDR2 SNTAGT. CDR3 size: 16 residues. The ends were cut back, 0 bases at V and 9 bases at J, with 19 bases in the middle. Here immunoSEQ multiplex PCR was the method, and the copy in TCRdb shows in-frame clones only, minus some. Here the sample spans 75,000 to 95,000 clones, 70% to 90% being singletons. Source: CD4+ T cells from blood, taken at the 22-month timepoint. The TCR sequence derives from a human patient who received a liver transplant. Part of the T cell pool may stem from the graft donor. The chain combines TRBV6-4 with TRBJ2-3; a possible D gene is TRBD1 (5 bases). Here the CDR3 reads CASSDSGLTERRTQYF. In nucleotides, the CDR3 is TGTGCCAGCAGTGACTCGGGTCTGACAGAACGTCGGACGCAGTATTTT.